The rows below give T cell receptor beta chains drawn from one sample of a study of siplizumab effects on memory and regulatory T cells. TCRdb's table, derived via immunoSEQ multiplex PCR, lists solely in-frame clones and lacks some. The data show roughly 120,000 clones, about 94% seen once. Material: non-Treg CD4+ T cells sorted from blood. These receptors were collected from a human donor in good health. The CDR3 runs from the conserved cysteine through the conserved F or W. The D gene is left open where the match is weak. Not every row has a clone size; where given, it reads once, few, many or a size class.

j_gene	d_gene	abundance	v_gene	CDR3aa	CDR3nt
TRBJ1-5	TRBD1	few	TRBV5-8	CASSPGQGTNQPQHF	TGTGCCAGCAGTCCTGGACAGGGAACAAATCAGCCCCAGCATTTT
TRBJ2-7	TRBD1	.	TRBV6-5	CATRDRPRYGEQYF	TGTGCCACCCGGGACAGGCCACGGTATGGCGAGCAGTACTTC
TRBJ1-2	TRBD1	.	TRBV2	CASGQEGGYTF	TGTGCCAGCGGACAGGAAGGCGGCTACACCTTC
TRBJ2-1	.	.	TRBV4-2	CASSRQGTYNEQFF	TGTGCCAGCAGCCGTCAGGGGACCTACAATGAGCAGTTCTTC
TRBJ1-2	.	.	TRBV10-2	CASSEDGSYGYTF	TGCGCCAGCAGCGAAGACGGCAGCTATGGCTACACCTTC
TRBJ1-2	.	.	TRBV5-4	CASSLAGPTGIGYTF	TGTGCCAGCAGCTTGGCAGGGCCCACTGGGATTGGCTACACCTTC
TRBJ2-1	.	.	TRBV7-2	CASSPSGALGEQFF	TGTGCCAGCAGCCCATCGGGGGCCCTCGGTGAGCAGTTCTTC
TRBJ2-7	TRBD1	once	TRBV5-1	CASSFAGQGKGEQYF	TGCGCCAGCAGCTTCGCGGGACAGGGAAAGGGCGAGCAGTACTTC
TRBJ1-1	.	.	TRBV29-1	CSVEGGGTKAFF	TGCAGCGTTGAGGGGGGCGGGACTAAGGCTTTCTTT
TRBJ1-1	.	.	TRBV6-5	CASMMGGRNTEAFF	TGTGCCAGCATGATGGGGGGCAGGAACACTGAAGCTTTCTTT
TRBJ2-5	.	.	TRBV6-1	CASSGAGSVKETQYF	TGTGCCAGCAGTGGGGCGGGGTCGGTGAAAGAGACCCAGTACTTC
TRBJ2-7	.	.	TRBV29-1	CSVALLERRSYEQYF	TGCAGCGTTGCACTCCTTGAGCGGAGATCCTACGAGCAGTACTTC
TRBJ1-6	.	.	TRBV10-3	CAISELETPNSPLHF	TGTGCCATCAGTGAGTTGGAGACACCAAATTCACCCCTCCACTTT
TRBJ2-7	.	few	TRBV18	CASSARGMTYEQYF	TGTGCCAGCTCAGCCCGAGGCATGACCTACGAGCAGTACTTC
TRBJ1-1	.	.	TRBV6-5	CASSLMTDTEAFF	TGTGCCAGCAGTCTGATGACGGACACTGAAGCTTTCTTT
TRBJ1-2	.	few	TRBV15	CATSREVRDFGYTF	TGTGCCACCAGCAGAGAAGTCAGGGACTTTGGCTACACCTTC
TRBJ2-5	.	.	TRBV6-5	CASQQGNWETQYF	TGTGCCAGCCAACAGGGTAATTGGGAGACCCAGTACTTC
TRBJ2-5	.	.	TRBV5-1	CASSSAPGETQYF	TGCGCCAGCAGCTCGGCCCCGGGGGAGACCCAGTACTTC
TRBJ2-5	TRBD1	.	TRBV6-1	CASSVTGGRFETQYF	TGTGCCAGCAGTGTTACAGGGGGCCGGTTTGAGACCCAGTACTTC
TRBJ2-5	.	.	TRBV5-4	CASSPEGRQPYQETQYF	TGTGCCAGCAGCCCCGAGGGCAGACAGCCCTACCAAGAGACCCAGTACTTC
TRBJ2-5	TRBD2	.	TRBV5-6	CASSKLAGGYQETQYF	TGTGCCAGCAGTAAACTAGCGGGGGGGTACCAAGAGACCCAGTACTTC
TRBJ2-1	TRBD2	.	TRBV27	CASSLRGLVTDEQFF	TGTGCCAGCAGTTTAAGGGGACTAGTAACGGATGAGCAGTTCTTC
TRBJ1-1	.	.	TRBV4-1	CASSQLVIRRNTEAFF	TGCGCCAGCAGCCAATTGGTAATTAGGAGGAACACTGAAGCTTTCTTT
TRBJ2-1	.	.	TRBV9	CASSVNEILARDNEQFF	TGTGCCAGCAGCGTAAATGAGATTTTGGCACGCGACAATGAGCAGTTCTTC
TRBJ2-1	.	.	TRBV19	CASSTLQYVGSYNEQFF	TGTGCCAGTAGTACCTTACAGTACGTTGGCTCCTACAATGAGCAGTTCTTC
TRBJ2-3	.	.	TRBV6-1	CASVLQGRTADTQYF	TGTGCCAGCGTCCTTCAGGGGCGTACGGCAGATACGCAGTATTTT
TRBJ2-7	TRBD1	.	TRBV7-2	CASSLGQGQVYEQYF	TGTGCCAGCAGCTTGGGACAGGGTCAGGTATACGAGCAGTACTTC
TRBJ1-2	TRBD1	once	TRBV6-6	CASMDRDGYTF	TGTGCCAGCATGGACAGGGATGGCTACACCTTC
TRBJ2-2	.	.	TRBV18	CASSPQGGPGELFF	TGTGCCAGCTCACCCCAGGGGGGACCCGGGGAGCTGTTTTTT
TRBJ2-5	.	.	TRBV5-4	CASSIGREETQYF	TGTGCCAGCAGCATAGGACGGGAAGAGACCCAGTACTTC
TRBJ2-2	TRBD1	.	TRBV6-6	CASSTGTGGKGRELFF	TGTGCCAGCAGTACCGGGACAGGGGGCAAGGGGCGGGAGCTGTTTTTT
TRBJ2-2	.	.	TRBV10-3	CATRTAWGGGELFF	TGTGCCACCAGGACAGCATGGGGGGGCGGGGAGCTGTTTTTT
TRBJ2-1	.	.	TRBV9	CASTLGASEYNEQFF	TGTGCCAGCACCTTGGGGGCTAGCGAGTACAATGAGCAGTTCTTC
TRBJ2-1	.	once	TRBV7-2	CASSLVNYNEQFF	TGTGCCAGCAGCTTAGTAAACTACAATGAGCAGTTCTTC
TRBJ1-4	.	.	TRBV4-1	CASSLSDNEKLFF	TGCGCCAGCAGCCTCAGTGATAATGAAAAACTGTTTTTT
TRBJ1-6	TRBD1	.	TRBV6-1	CASYKDRVNSPLHF	TGTGCCAGCTATAAGGACAGGGTTAATTCACCCCTCCACTTT
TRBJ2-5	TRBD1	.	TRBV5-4	CASSLKGATETQYF	TGTGCCAGCAGCTTAAAGGGGGCCACGGAGACCCAGTACTTC
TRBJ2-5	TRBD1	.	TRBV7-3	CASSLSGGEWETQYF	TGTGCCAGCAGCTTATCAGGGGGAGAGTGGGAGACCCAGTACTTC
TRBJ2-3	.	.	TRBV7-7	CASSPQSPTDTQYF	TGTGCCAGCAGCCCCCAGTCCCCCACAGATACGCAGTATTTT
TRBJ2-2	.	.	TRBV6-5	CASTRQRDAGELFF	TGTGCCAGCACCAGACAGAGGGACGCCGGGGAGCTGTTTTTT
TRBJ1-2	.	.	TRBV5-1	CASSTGIYGYTF	TGCGCCAGCAGCACTGGGATTTATGGCTACACCTTC